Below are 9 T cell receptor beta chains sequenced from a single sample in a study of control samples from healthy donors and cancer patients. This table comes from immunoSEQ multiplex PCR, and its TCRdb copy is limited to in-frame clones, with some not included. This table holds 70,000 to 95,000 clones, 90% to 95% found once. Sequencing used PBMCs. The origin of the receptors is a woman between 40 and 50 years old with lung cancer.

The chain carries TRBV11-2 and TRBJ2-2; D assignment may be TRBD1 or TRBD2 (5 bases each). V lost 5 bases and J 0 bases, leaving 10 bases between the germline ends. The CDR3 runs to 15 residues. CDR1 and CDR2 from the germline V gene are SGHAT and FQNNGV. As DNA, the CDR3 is TGTGCCAGCAGCCTGGGACGGTCGAACACCGGGGAGCTGTTTTTT. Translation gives CASSLGRSNTGELFF.

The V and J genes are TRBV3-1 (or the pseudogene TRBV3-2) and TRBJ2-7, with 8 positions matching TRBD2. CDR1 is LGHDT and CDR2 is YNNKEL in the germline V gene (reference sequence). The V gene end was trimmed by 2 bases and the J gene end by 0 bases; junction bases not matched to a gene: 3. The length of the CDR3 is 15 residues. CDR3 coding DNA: TGTGCCAGCAGCCAATTCGGGGGGGGCTCCTACGAGCAGTACTTC. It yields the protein CASSQFGGGSYEQYF.

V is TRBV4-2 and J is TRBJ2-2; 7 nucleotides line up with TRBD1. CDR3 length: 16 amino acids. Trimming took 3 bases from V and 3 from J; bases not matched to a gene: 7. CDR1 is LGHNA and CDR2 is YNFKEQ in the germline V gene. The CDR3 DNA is TGTGCCAGCAGCCACCTAGGGACAGCCGACACCGGGGAGCTGTTTTTT. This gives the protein CASSHLGTADTGELFF.

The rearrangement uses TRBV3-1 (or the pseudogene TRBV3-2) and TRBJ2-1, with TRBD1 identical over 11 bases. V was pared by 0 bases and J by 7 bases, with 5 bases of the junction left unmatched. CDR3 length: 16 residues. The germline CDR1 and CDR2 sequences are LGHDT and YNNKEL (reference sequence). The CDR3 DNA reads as TGTGCCAGCAGCCAAGAATGGACAGGGGGCGGGAATGAGCAGTTCTTC. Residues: CASSQEWTGGGNEQFF.

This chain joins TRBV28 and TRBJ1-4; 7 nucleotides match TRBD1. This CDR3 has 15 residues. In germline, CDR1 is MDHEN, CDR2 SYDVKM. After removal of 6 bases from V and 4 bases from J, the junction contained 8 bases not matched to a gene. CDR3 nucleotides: TGTGCCAGCAGGGTACTACAGGGGCTTAATGAAAAACTGTTTTTT. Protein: CASRVLQGLNEKLFF.

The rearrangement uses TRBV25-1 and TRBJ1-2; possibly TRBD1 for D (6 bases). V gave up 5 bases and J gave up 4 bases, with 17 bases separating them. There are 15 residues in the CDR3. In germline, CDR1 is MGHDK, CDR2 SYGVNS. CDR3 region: CASSQAGTGPYGYTF. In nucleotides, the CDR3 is TGTGCCAGCAGTCAGGCGGGAACAGGGCCCTATGGCTACACCTTC.

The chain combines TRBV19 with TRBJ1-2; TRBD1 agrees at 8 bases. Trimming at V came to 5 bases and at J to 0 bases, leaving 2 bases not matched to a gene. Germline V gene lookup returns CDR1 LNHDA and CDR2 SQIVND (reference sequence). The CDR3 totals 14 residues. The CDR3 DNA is TGTGCCAGTAGTGGACAGGGTGCTAACTATGGCTACACCTTC. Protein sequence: CASSGQGANYGYTF.

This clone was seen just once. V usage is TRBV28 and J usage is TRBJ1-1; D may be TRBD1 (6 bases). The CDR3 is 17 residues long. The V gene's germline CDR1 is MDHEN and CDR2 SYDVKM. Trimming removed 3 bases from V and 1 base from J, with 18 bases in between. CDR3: CASSLGASLEGNTEAFF. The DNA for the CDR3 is TGTGCCAGCAGTTTGGGGGCCTCGCTGGAGGGGAACACTGAAGCTTTCTTT.

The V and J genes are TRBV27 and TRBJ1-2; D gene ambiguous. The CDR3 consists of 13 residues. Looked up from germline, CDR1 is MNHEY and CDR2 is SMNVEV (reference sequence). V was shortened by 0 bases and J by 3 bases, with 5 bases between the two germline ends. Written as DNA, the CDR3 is TGTGCCAGCAGTTTATCTGCTTACTATGGCTACACCTTC. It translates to CASSLSAYYGYTF.